This T cell receptor (beta chain) is from a study of blood T cell repertoires in COVID-19. Study summary: Acute-phase and convalescent COVID-19 samples originated in the United States, Italy and Spain.

Resolution of symptoms, clearance, or two negative PCRs was present in recovered Cohort 3 donors. In the authors' methods: Reference gene primer amplification in the assay estimated nucleated cell counts. Profiling relied on immunoSEQ multiplex PCR, and the TCRdb table lists in-frame clones only, not all of them. That table gives V, J and clone size, and the DNA gave D and trimming. The sample holds over 150,000 clones, approximately 86% seen once. Trimming removed 3 bases from V and 4 bases from J, with 15 bases in between. Germline V gene data show CDR1 as MNHNS and CDR2 as SASEGT. The CDR3 sequence is 15 residues long.

The chain is built from TRBV6-1 and TRBJ1-1; D might be TRBD1 (6 bases). The TCR originated in a woman under 40 who had recovered from COVID-19. The sequenced sample consisted of PBMCs or T cells enriched from blood (not recorded which). The CDR3 here is CASSEQGYYGTEAFF. The CDR3, as DNA: TGTGCCAGCAGTGAGCAGGGGTATTATGGCACTGAAGCTTTCTTT.